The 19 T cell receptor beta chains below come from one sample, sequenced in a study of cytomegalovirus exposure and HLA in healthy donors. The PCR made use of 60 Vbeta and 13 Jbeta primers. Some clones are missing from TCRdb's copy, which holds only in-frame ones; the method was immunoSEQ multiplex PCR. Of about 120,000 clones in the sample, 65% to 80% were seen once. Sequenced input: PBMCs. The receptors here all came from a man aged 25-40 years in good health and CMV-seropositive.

The CDR3 loop is CSVGSDRYGYTF. The DNA for the CDR3 is TGCAGCGTTGGGTCGGACAGATATGGCTACACCTTC. The chain joins TRBV29-1 to TRBJ1-2, with TRBD1 as a possible D gene (6 bases). The germline V and J ends were trimmed by 4 bases and 5 bases, with 11 bases remaining between them. The CDR3 has 12 residues. Germline CDR1 is SQVTM and CDR2 is ANQGSEA.

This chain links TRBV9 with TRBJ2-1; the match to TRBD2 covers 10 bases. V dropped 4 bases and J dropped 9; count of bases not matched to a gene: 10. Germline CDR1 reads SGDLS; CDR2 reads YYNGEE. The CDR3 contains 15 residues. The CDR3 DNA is TGTGCCAGCAGCCTGGGAGCGGGGGGGCAGGGTGAGCAGTTCTTC. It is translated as CASSLGAGGQGEQFF.

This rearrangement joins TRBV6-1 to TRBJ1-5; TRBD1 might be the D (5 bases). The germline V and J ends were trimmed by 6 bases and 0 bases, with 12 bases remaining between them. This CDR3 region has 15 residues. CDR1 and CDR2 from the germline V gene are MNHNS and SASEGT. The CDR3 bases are TGTGCCAGCAGCGTCAGACAGAGTAGCAATCAGCCCCAGCATTTT. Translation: CASSVRQSSNQPQHF.

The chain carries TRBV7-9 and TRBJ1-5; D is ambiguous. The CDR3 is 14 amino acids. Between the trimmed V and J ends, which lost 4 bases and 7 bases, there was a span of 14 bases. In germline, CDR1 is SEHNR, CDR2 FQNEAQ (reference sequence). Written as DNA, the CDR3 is TGTGCCAGCAGCTCTACAGTGGTCCGACAGCCCCAGCATTTT. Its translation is CASSSTVVRQPQHF.

The CDR3 DNA reads TGTGCCAGCAGCCCTTTCGGGTCAGATACGCAGTATTTT. It encodes CASSPFGSDTQYF. The chain combines TRBV4-2 with TRBJ2-3; the D is unclear. V was cut by 4 bases and J by 4 bases, with 9 bases left in between. Per germline, CDR1 LGHNA and CDR2 YNFKEQ. CDR3 size: 13 residues.

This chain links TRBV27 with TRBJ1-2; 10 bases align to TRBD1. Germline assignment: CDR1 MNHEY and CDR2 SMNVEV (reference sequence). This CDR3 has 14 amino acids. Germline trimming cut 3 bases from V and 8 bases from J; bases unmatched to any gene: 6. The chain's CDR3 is CASSFRTGGIGYTF. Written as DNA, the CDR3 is TGTGCCAGCAGTTTTCGGACAGGGGGGATAGGCTACACCTTC.

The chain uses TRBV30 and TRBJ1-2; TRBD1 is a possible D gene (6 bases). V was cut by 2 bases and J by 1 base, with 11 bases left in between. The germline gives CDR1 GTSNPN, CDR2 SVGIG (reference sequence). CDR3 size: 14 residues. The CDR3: CAWSPGHINYGYTF. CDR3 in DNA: TGTGCCTGGAGTCCGGGACACATTAACTATGGCTACACCTTC.

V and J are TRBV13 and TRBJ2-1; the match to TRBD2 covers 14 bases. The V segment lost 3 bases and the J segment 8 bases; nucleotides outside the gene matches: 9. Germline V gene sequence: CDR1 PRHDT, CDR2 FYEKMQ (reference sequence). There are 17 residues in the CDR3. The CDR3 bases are TGTGCCAGCAGCTTCACGACCGGGACTAGCGGGGGCCATGAGCAGTTCTTC. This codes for CASSFTTGTSGGHEQFF.

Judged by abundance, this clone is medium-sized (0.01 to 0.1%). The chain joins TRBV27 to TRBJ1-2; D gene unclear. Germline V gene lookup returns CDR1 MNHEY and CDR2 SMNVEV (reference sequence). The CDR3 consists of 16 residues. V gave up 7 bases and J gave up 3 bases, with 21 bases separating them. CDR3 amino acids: CASTSHSLIPYYGYTF. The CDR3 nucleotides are TGTGCCAGCACATCCCACAGCTTAATTCCCTACTATGGCTACACCTTC.

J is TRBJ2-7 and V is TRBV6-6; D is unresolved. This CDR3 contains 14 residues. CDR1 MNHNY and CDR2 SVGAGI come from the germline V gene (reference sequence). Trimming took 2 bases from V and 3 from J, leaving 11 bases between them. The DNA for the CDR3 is TGTGCCAGCAGTTACGGTGGCCCAGTCTACGAGCAGTACTTC. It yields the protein CASSYGGPVYEQYF.

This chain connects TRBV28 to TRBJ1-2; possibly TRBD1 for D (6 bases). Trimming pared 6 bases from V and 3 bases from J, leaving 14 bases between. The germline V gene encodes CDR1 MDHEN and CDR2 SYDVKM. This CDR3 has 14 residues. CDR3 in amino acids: CASSLADSDYGYTF. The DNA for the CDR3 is TGTGCCAGCAGCCTCGCGGACAGCGACTATGGCTACACCTTC.

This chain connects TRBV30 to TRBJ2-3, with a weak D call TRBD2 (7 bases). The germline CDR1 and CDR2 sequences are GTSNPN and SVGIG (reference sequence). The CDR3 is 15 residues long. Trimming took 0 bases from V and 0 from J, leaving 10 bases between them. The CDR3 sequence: CAWSVGGASTDTQYF. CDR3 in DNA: TGTGCCTGGAGTGTAGGGGGGGCTAGCACAGATACGCAGTATTTT.

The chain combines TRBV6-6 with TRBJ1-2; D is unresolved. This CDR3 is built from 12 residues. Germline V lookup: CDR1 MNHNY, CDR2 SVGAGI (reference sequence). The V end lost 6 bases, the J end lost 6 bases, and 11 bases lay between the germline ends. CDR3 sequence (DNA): TGTGCCAGCAGATTAGACACGGATGGCTACACCTTC. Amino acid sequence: CASRLDTDGYTF.

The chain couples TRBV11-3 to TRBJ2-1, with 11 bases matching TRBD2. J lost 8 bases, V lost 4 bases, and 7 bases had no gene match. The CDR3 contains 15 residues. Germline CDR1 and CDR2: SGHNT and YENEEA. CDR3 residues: CASSSGSGGAHEQFF. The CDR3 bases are TGTGCCAGCAGCTCCGGTAGCGGGGGGGCCCATGAGCAGTTCTTC. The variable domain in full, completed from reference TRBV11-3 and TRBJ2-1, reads EAGVVQSPRYKIIEKKQPVAFWCNPISGHNTLYWYLQNLGQGPELLIRYENEEAVDDSQLPKDRFSAERLKGVDSTLKIQPAELGDSAVYLCASSSGSGGAHEQFFGPGTRLTVL.

The CDR3 nucleotides are TGTGCCAGCAGCTTAGGACTAGATCCAGATACGCAGTATTTT. Its protein is CASSLGLDPDTQYF. The V and J genes are TRBV7-2 and TRBJ2-3, with D maybe TRBD2 (6 bases). The germline CDR1 and CDR2 sequences are SGHTA and FQGNSA. Trimming removed 1 base at V and 4 bases at J, with 9 bases between. The CDR3 spans 14 residues.

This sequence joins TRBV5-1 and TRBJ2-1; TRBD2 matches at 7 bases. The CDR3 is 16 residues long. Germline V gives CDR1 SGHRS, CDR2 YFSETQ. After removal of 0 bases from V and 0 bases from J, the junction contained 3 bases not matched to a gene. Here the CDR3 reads CASSLARGSSYNEQFF. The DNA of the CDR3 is TGCGCCAGCAGCTTGGCGCGGGGGAGCTCCTACAATGAGCAGTTCTTC. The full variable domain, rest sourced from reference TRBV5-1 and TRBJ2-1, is KAGVTQTPRYLIKTRGQQVTLSCSPISGHRSVSWYQQTPGQGLQFLFEYFSETQRNKGNFPGRFSGRQFSNSRSEMNVSTLELGDSALYLCASSLARGSSYNEQFFGPGTRLTVL.

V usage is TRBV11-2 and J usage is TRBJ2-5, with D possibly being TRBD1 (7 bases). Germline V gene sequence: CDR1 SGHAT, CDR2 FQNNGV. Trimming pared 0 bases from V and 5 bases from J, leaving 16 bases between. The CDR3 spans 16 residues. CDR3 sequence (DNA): TGTGCCAGCAGCTTAGATAACGGAGGGGGCCGGGAGACCCAGTACTTC. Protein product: CASSLDNGGGRETQYF. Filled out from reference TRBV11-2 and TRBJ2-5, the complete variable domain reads EAGVAQSPRYKIIEKRQSVAFWCNPISGHATLYWYQQILGQGPKLLIQFQNNGVVDDSQLPKDRFSAERLKGVDSTLKIQPAKLEDSAVYLCASSLDNGGGRETQYFGPGTRLLVL.

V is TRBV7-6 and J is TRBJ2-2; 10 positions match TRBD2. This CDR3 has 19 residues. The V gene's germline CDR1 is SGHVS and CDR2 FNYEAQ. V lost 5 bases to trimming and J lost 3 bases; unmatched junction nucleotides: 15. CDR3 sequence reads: CASSIDTILAGEHTGELFF. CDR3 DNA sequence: TGTGCCAGCAGCATTGACACGATTCTAGCGGGGGAACACACCGGGGAGCTGTTTTTT.

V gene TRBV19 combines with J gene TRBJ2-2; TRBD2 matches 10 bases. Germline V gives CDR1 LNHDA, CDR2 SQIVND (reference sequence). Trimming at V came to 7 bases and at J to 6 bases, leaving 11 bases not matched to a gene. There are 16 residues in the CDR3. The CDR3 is CASIRQASGGPGELFF. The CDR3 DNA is TGTGCCAGTATCCGGCAGGCTAGCGGGGGCCCCGGGGAGCTGTTTTTT.